The 9 T cell receptor beta chains below come from one sample, sequenced in a study of ipilimumab plus nivolumab after autologous stem cell transplantation. Measured with immunoSEQ multiplex PCR; TCRdb has only the in-frame clones, and not every one. The sample holds some 17,000 clones, more than 65% seen once. This specimen was PBMCs, taken in a trial of ipilimumab plus nivolumab as post-transplant consolidation. The receptors originated from a male donor with diffuse large B-cell lymphoma.

This clone was seen a single time. This sequence joins TRBV6-5 and TRBJ2-5, with 10 bases lining up with TRBD1. Per germline, CDR1 MNHEY and CDR2 SVGAGI. This CDR3 is built from 14 residues. The ends lost 8 bases at V and 4 bases at J; junction bases unmatched: 7. The CDR3, as DNA: TGTGCCAGCTTTGGACAGGGGGTCCCAGAGACCCAGTACTTC. Protein sequence: CASFGQGVPETQYF.

The rearrangement uses TRBV7-2 and TRBJ2-2; 10 bases are a match to TRBD2. The ends lost 3 bases at V and 0 bases at J; junction bases unmatched: 10. Germline lookup yields CDR1 SGHTA and CDR2 FQGNSA. This CDR3 has 19 residues. The CDR3 loop reads CASSLYKLAGGTNTGELFF. The CDR3 nucleotides are TGTGCCAGCAGCTTGTATAAATTAGCGGGGGGAACGAACACCGGGGAGCTGTTTTTT.

As DNA, the CDR3 is TGTGCCAGCAGCTTCAGCCGGGCGTATGGCTACACCTTC. Translation gives CASSFSRAYGYTF. V usage is TRBV28 and J usage is TRBJ1-2; D ambiguous. Germline V gives CDR1 MDHEN, CDR2 SYDVKM. The CDR3 covers 13 residues. The V end lost 6 bases, the J end lost 5 bases, and 13 bases lay between the germline ends.

The table lists this clone with a few counts. This rearrangement joins TRBV5-1 to TRBJ2-2; D may correspond to TRBD1 or TRBD2 (5 bases each). V was shortened by 4 bases and J by 3 bases, with 13 bases between the two germline ends. There are 15 residues in the CDR3. From germline, CDR1 is SGHRS and CDR2 YFSETQ. Written as DNA, the CDR3 is TGCGCCAGCAGCCCAAACTTGGGGGACACCGGGGAGCTGTTTTTT. Protein product: CASSPNLGDTGELFF. The full variable domain, completed using reference TRBV5-1 and TRBJ2-2, is KAGVTQTPRYLIKTRGQQVTLSCSPISGHRSVSWYQQTPGQGLQFLFEYFSETQRNKGNFPGRFSGRQFSNSRSEMNVSTLELGDSALYLCASSPNLGDTGELFFGEGSRLTVL.

This clone qualifies as medium-sized. Other DNA sequences in this sample translate to the same CDR3. The rearrangement links TRBV5-1 to TRBJ2-7, with unresolved D. This CDR3 has 12 amino acids. CDR1 is SGHRS, CDR2 YFSETQ, per germline. Trimming left V 0 bases short and J 3 bases short, with 4 bases between. CDR3 residues: CASSLDDYEQYF. CDR3 nucleotide sequence: TGCGCCAGCAGCTTGGACGACTACGAGCAGTACTTC.

The chain employs TRBV5-5 and TRBJ2-5; the D gene is possibly TRBD2 (5 bases). V was trimmed by 2 bases and J by 4 bases, leaving 6 bases between them. This CDR3 is built from 12 residues. From germline, CDR1 is SGHKS and CDR2 YYEKEE (reference sequence). In DNA form, the CDR3 reads TGTGCCAGCAGCTTTGCGGGAGAGACCCAGTACTTC. Its protein is CASSFAGETQYF.

J is TRBJ2-1 and V is TRBV9; 7 bases align to TRBD2. The CDR3 totals 14 residues. V dropped 4 bases and J dropped 9; count of bases not matched to a gene: 10. Germline V gene sequence: CDR1 SGDLS, CDR2 YYNGEE. In nucleotides, the CDR3 is TGTGCCAGCAGCCTGAGGACTAGTTTGACTGAGCAGTTCTTC. Protein product: CASSLRTSLTEQFF. The variable domain in full, with the rest retrieved from reference TRBV9 and TRBJ2-1, is DSGVTQTPKHLITATGQRVTLRCSPRSGDLSVYWYQQSLDQGLQFLIQYYNGEERAKGNILERFSAQQFPDLHSELNLSSLELGDSALYFCASSLRTSLTEQFFGPGTRLTVL.

This chain connects TRBV5-1 to TRBJ2-1; tentatively, D is TRBD1 (7 bases). The CDR3 contains 15 residues. Trimming left V 4 bases short and J 0 bases short, with 11 bases between. Germline CDR1 SGHRS, CDR2 YFSETQ. The CDR3 coding sequence is TGCGCCAGCAGCGGGCAGGGGGGCTCCTACAATGAGCAGTTCTTC. It translates to CASSGQGGSYNEQFF.

There are a few counts of this clone. The chain couples TRBV19 to TRBJ1-4; D may be TRBD1 (6 bases). There are 15 residues in the CDR3. Germline CDR1 is LNHDA and CDR2 is SQIVND (reference sequence). V was cut by 5 bases and J by 7 bases, with 17 bases left in between. The CDR3: CASSPDRRLGEKLFF. For the CDR3, the DNA is TGTGCCAGTAGTCCTGACAGGAGACTAGGTGAAAAACTGTTTTTT.